A selection of T cell receptor beta chains follows, all from one sample in a study of shared clonotypes between healthy human individuals. Using immunoSEQ multiplex PCR, the repertoire was profiled, and TCRdb retains in-frame clones only, with some absent. The sample lists fewer than 1.6 million clones, less than 99% seen once, with about 0.4% in the top ten. Material: naive CD4+ T cells sorted from blood. These receptors were taken from a man aged 30 to 45 in good health. Each CDR3 is given without its conserved first and last residue. Size values are once, few and many counts, or a class for expanded clones, and some rows have none.

CDR3: SVEGLMNTEAF
length: 11
size: -
J: TRBJ1-1
V: TRBV29-1

CDR3: ASSAWTSERTYEQY
length: 14
size: -
J: TRBJ2-7
V: TRBV21-1

CDR3: ASSSDEQF
length: 8
size: -
J: TRBJ2-1
V: TRBV7-9

CDR3: ASSPQAGAHTDTQY
length: 14
size: -
J: TRBJ2-3
V: TRBV27

CDR3: ASSPTGVEGKEQY
length: 13
size: -
J: TRBJ2-7
V: TRBV18

CDR3: ASSFMRRQVGQETQY
length: 15
size: -
J: TRBJ2-5
V: TRBV28

CDR3: ASSPPSGGQPQH
length: 12
size: -
J: TRBJ1-5
V: TRBV18

CDR3: ASSRRQGAYNEQF
length: 13
size: -
J: TRBJ2-1
V: TRBV7-8

CDR3: ASSPWDKTYEQY
length: 12
size: once
J: TRBJ2-7
V: TRBV18

CDR3: ASSQLRGFNEKLF
length: 13
size: -
J: TRBJ1-4
V: TRBV4-1

CDR3: ASSTGLAGRADTQY
length: 14
size: -
J: TRBJ2-3
V: TRBV7-9